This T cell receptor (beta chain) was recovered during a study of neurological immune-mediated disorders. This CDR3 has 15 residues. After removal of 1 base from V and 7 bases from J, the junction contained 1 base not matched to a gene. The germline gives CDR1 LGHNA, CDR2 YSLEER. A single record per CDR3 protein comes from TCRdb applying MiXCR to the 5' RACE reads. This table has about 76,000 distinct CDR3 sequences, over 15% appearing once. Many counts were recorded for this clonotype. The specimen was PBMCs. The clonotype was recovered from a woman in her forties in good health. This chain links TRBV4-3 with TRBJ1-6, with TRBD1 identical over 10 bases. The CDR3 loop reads CASSQAGQGNSPLHF. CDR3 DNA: TGCGCCAGCAGCCAAGCGGGACAGGGGAATTCACCCCTCCACTTT.